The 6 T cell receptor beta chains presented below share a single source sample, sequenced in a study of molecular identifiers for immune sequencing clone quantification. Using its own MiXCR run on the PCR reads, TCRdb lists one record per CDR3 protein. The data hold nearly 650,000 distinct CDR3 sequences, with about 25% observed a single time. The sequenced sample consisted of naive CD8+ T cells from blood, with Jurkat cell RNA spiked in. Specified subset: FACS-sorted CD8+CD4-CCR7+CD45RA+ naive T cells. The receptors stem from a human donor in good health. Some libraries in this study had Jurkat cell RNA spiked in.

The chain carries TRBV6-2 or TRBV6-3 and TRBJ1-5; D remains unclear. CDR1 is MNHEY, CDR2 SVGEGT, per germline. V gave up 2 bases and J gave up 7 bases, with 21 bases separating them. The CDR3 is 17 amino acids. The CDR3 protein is CASSYTILRGGRQPQHF. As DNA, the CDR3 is TGTGCCAGCAGTTACACTATCTTACGGGGAGGCCGACAGCCCCAGCATTTT.

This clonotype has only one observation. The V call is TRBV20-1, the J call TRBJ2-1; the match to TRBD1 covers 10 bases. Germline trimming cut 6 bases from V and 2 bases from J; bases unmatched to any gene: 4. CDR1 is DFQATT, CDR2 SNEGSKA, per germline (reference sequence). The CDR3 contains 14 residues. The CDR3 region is CSARTGGTYNEQFF. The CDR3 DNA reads TGCAGTGCAAGGACAGGGGGGACCTACAATGAGCAGTTCTTC.

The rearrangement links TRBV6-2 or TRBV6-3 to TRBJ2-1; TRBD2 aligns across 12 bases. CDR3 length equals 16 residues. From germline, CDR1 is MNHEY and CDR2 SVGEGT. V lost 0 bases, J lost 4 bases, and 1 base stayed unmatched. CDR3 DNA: TGTGCCAGCAGTTACTCCGGGACTAGCGGGTACAATGAGCAGTTCTTC. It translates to CASSYSGTSGYNEQFF.

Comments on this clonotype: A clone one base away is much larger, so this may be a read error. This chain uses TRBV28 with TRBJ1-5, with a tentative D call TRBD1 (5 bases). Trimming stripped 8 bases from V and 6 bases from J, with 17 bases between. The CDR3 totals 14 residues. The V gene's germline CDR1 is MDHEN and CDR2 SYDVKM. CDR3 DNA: TGTGCCAGCGGTTATCAGGGTATGGGTCAGCCCCAGCATTTT. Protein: CASGYQGMGQPQHF.

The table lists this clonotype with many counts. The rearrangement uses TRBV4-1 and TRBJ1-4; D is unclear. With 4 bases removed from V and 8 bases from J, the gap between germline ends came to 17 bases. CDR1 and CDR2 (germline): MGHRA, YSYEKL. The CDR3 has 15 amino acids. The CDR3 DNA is TGCGCCAGCAGCCTATTAGACCACGCAAAAGAAAAACTGTTTTTT. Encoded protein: CASSLLDHAKEKLFF.

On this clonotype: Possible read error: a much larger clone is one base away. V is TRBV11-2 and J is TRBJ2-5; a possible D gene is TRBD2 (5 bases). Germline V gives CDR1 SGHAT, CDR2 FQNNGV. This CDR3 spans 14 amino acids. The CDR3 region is CVSSGTMTQETQYF. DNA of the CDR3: TGTGTCAGCAGCGGAACAATGACCCAAGAGACCCAGTACTTC.